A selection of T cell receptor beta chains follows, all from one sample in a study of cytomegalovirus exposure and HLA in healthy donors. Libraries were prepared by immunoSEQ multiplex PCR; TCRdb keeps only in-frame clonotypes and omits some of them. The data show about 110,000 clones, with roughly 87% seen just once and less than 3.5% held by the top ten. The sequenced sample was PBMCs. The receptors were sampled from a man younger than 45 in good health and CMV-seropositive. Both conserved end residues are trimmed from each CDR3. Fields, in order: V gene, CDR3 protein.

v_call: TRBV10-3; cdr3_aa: AIRDGQGTDTQY
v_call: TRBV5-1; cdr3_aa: ASSSDSGKNEKLF
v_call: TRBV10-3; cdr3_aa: AISDRAPYGYT
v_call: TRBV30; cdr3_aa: AWSFNRGGTEAF
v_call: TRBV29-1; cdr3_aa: SVGTGDGGTQY
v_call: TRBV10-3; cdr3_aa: ATRDSERRTEAF
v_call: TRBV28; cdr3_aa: ASSPGTHYGYT
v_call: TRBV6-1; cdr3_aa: ASSEVAGETDTQY
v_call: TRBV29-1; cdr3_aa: SVDEGTGPVGGGNNEQY
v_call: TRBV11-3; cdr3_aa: ASSSRKSSYNEQF
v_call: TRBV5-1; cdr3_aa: ASSPFPYQETQY
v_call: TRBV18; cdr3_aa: ASSGSREKLF
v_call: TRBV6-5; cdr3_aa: ASSYWEQGNTYT
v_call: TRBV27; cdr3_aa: ASSPRQRLNTGELF
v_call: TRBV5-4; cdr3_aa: ASSLDTIGSYEQY
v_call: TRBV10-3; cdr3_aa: AISDIGQPSNEQF
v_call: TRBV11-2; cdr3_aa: ASSLGTRTDTQY
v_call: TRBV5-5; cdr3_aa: ASSLTGGGASGVQETQY
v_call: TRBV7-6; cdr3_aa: ASSLELSYEQY
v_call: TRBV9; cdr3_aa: ASSVTQGNTEAF
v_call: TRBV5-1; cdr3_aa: ASSLGRYATGLAGVADTQY
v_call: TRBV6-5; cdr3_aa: ASSPGAGVNEQF
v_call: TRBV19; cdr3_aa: ASSINPGNQPQH
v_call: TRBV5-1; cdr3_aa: ASSPGLAGLTYEQY
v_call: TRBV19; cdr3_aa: AAETGQGEGYT
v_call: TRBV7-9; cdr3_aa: SSSLPGGYT
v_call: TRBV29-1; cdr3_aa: SAQDRTSGNTIY
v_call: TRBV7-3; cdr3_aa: ASRQGAGNTGELF
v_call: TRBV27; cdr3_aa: ASSSLAGGLETQY
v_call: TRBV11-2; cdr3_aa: ASRLDRSYTEAF
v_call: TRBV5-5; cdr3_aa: ASSGNRGNQPQH
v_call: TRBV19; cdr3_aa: ASSRKGNSNQPQH